This T cell receptor (beta chain) appears in the sequencing data of a study of blood T cell repertoires in COVID-19. The CDR3 length is 17 residues. Germline CDR1 is LGHDT and CDR2 is YNNKEL (reference sequence). Trimming removed 4 bases from V and 6 bases from J; junction bases left unmatched: 16. Repertoires were generated with immunoSEQ multiplex PCR, while TCRdb's copy carries only in-frame clones and drops some. The data contain about 480,000 clones, roughly 89% of them seen just once; the ten biggest clones take up approximately 0.9%. Sequenced material: peripheral blood. This chain connects TRBV3-1 (or the pseudogene TRBV3-2) to TRBJ1-1, with 8 nucleotides matching TRBD1. This TCR derives from a man in his late teens or twenties with COVID-19, enrolled during active disease. The chain's CDR3 is CASSPPRTGTLWPEAFF. The CDR3 DNA reads TGTGCCAGCAGCCCTCCTAGGACAGGGACCTTGTGGCCTGAAGCTTTCTTT.